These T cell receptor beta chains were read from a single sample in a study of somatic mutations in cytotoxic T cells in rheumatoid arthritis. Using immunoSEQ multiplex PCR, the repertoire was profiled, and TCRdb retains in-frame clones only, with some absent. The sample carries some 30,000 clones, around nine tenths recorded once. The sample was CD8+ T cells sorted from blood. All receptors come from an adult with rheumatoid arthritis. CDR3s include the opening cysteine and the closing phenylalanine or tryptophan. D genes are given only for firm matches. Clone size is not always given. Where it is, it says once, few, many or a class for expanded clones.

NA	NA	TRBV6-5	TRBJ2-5	TGTGCCAGCAGTTACTCGATCGGGACCCAAGAGACCCAGTACTTC	CASSYSIGTQETQYF
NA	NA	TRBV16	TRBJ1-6	TGTGCCAGCAGCCAATGGTTAGGATATTCACCCCTCCACTTT	CASSQWLGYSPLHF
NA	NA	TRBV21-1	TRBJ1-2	TGTGCCAGCAGCCCACGACCACTAGAGGCAAATGGCTACACCTTC	CASSPRPLEANGYTF
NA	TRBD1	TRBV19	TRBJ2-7	TGTGCCAGTAGTAAACGGGACAGGGGCTTCTCCTACGAGCAGTACTTC	CASSKRDRGFSYEQYF
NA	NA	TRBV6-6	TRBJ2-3	TGTGCCACCTGTTTAGCGGTCACAGATACGCAGTATTTT	CATCLAVTDTQYF
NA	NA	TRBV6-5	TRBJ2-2	TGTGCCAGCAGTGTACAGTACACCGGGGAGCTGTTTTTT	CASSVQYTGELFF
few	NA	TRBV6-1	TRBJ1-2	TGTGCGACAGTCGTGGGCCTTAACTATGGCTACACCTTC	CATVVGLNYGYTF
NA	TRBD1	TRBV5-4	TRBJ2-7	TGTGCCAGCAGCCGTACCCAGGGGGAGCACGAGCAGTACTTC	CASSRTQGEHEQYF
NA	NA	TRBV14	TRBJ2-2	TGTGCCAGCAGCCTGGACAGGAACACCGGGGAGCTGTTTTTT	CASSLDRNTGELFF
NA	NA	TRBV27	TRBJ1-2	TGTGCCAGCAATGAGGGCACAAGCTATGGCTACACCTTC	CASNEGTSYGYTF
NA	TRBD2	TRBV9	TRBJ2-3	TGTGCCAGCAGCGCCCGACTAGCGGGACCTGCCTACACAGATACGCAGTATTTT	CASSARLAGPAYTDTQYF
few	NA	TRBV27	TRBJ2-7	TGTGCCAGCAGTTCGCAGGGCCACGAGCAGTACTTC	CASSSQGHEQYF
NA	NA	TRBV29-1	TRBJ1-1	TGCAGCGTTGTAGACAGCATGAACACTGAAGCTTTCTTT	CSVVDSMNTEAFF
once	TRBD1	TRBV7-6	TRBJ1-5	TGTGCCAGCAGCGTCGGGACAGGGCCGCCCCAGCATTTT	CASSVGTGPPQHF
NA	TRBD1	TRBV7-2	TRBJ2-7	TGTGCCAGCAGCTTAAGTAGGGACAGGTTAGAAGACGAGCAGTACTTC	CASSLSRDRLEDEQYF
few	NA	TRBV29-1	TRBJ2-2	TGCAGCGTTGACTACGGAGCGGAGCTGTTTTTT	CSVDYGAELFF
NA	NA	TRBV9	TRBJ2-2	TGTGCCAGCAGCGCCCGGCTGGAGGGGAACACCGGGGAGCTGTTTTTT	CASSARLEGNTGELFF
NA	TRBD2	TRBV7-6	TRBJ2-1	TGTGCCAGCAGCTTACAATCTAGCGGAACGTCTCAGTTCTTC	CASSLQSSGTSQFF
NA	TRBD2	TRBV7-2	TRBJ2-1	TGTGCCAGCAGCACCGGACTAGCGGGAGCCCCTATCTTCTTC	CASSTGLAGAPIFF
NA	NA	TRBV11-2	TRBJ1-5	TGTGCCAGCAGCTTAGGGCAGGGAGGGACTTTTGGCAATCAGCCCCAGCATTTT	CASSLGQGGTFGNQPQHF
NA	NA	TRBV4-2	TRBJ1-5	TGTGCCAGCAGCCAAGATTGGGAACTCGGTCAGCCCCAGCATTTT	CASSQDWELGQPQHF
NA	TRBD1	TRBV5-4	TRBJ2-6	TGTGCCAGCATCTCCTCAGGACAGGGTTTAATTGGGGCCAACGTCCTGACTTTC	CASISSGQGLIGANVLTF
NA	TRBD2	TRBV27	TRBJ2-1	TGTGCCACCAAGTTAGGAGCGGGGGGGGAAGTATACAATGAGCAGTTCTTC	CATKLGAGGEVYNEQFF
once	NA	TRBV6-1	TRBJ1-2	TGTGCCAGCAGTGAAGCGGGCCGAACGCCCTATGGCTACACCTTC	CASSEAGRTPYGYTF
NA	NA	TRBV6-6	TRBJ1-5	TGTGCCAGCAGCGTCAGGGAAGTCAGCAATCAGCCCCAGCATTTT	CASSVREVSNQPQHF
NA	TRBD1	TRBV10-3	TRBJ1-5	TGTGCCATCAGCGGGACAGGAATAGATCAGCCCCAGCATTTT	CAISGTGIDQPQHF
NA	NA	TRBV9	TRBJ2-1	TGTGCCAGCAGCGTAGAGGGACTCCCCGGGGATGAGCAGTTCTTC	CASSVEGLPGDEQFF
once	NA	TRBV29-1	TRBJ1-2	TGCAGCGTTGAACGGCCCGAGGAGTACTATGGCTACACCTTC	CSVERPEEYYGYTF
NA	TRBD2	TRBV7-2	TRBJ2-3	TGTGCCAGCAGCCTCGGACTAGCGGGGGCTCCGGGAGATACGCAGTATTTT	CASSLGLAGAPGDTQYF
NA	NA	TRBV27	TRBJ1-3	TGTGCCAGCAGTCCCGTGGCCTCAGGGACTGGAAACACCATATATTTT	CASSPVASGTGNTIYF
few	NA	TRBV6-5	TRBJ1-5	TGTGCCAGCAGGTATTTGGTTAGCAATCAGCCCCAGCATTTT	CASRYLVSNQPQHF
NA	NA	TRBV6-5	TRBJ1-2	TGTGCCAGCAGTTACTCGGGGGGGCCCTATGGCTACACCTTC	CASSYSGGPYGYTF